This TCR beta chain was identified during a study of blood T cell repertoires in COVID-19. Across the study: In each case, the material was cDNA or gDNA derived from T cells, B-cell-depleted T cells, or PBMCs.

Authors' analysis steps: From reference gene primer amplification, estimates of nucleated cell counts were derived. The data were produced by immunoSEQ multiplex PCR, yet TCRdb's version contains in-frame clones alone and is incomplete. That table gives V, J and clone size, and the DNA gave D and trimming. The table includes roughly 450,000 clones, 90% detected once. After removal of 0 bases from V and 2 bases from J, the junction contained 15 bases not matched to a gene. The CDR3 spans 19 residues. Germline values: CDR1 SGDLS, CDR2 YYNGEE. Sequenced: PBMCs or T cells enriched from blood (not recorded which). The rearrangement links TRBV9 to TRBJ1-1, with TRBD1 identical over 8 bases. This receptor was taken from a young man who had recovered from COVID-19. The CDR3 nucleotides read TGTGCCAGCAGCGTAGTCTATCCATGGGACAGGCCGAATAACACTGAAGCTTTCTTT. Residues: CASSVVYPWDRPNNTEAFF.